What follows are 30 T cell receptor beta chains derived from one specimen sequenced in a study of T-cell reconstitution after alpha-beta-depleted transplantation in children. As it was prepared, the TCRbeta library received unique molecular identifiers. Each CDR3 protein gets one entry after TCRdb re-called the PCR reads with MiXCR. The table shows 200,000 to 300,000 distinct CDR3 sequences, with roughly 24% occurring only once. The sample was PBMCs, taken before TCRalphabeta/CD19-depleted stem cell transplant. These receptors originate from a girl aged 2 to 10 with Fanconi anemia, due to receive a stem cell transplant.

This sequence joins TRBV29-1 and TRBJ2-7; D is ambiguous. Trimming stripped 3 bases from V and 3 bases from J, with 9 bases between. CDR3 size: 12 residues. Germline-derived CDR1 and CDR2 are SQVTM and ANQGSEA. The CDR3 loop is CSVDSGHYEQYF. DNA of the CDR3: TGCAGCGTTGATTCGGGTCACTACGAGCAGTACTTC.

The rearrangement joins TRBV7-2 to TRBJ2-3, with D hard to call. V lost 5 bases to trimming and J lost 3 bases, with 12 bases between them. In germline, CDR1 is SGHTA, CDR2 FQGNSA. CDR3 length equals 14 residues. The CDR3 loop reads CASSLGMATDTQYF. DNA for the CDR3: TGTGCCAGCAGCCTCGGTATGGCAACAGATACGCAGTATTTT.

The chain combines TRBV24-1 with TRBJ2-1, with 10 bases lining up with TRBD1. This CDR3 is 16 amino acids long. After removal of 4 bases from V and 12 bases from J, the junction contained 14 bases not matched to a gene. CDR1 is KGHDR and CDR2 is SFDVKD in the germline V gene. The CDR3 DNA is TGTGCCACCAGTGACCCCGGGACAGGGGATTCGAAGAGGCAGTTCTTC. Amino acid sequence: CATSDPGTGDSKRQFF.

This clonotype has a count of ten or more. The rearrangement uses TRBV12-3 or TRBV12-4 and TRBJ1-1; no firm D call. The CDR3 spans 13 residues. V shed 7 bases and J shed 6 bases, with 15 bases lying between them. The CDR3: CASKVPALPEAFF. The CDR3 nucleotides are TGTGCCAGCAAGGTTCCTGCGCTCCCTGAAGCTTTCTTT.

This clonotype has just a few counts. The chain is built from TRBV20-1 and TRBJ2-1, with 7 bases identical to TRBD2. V trimming: 6 bases; J trimming: 8 bases; junction bases outside the gene matches: 10. CDR1 DFQATT and CDR2 SNEGSKA come from the germline V gene (reference sequence). The CDR3 covers 13 residues. The CDR3 bases are TGCAGTGCAACAACGACTAGCCGCTATGAGCAGTTCTTC. Its protein product is CSATTTSRYEQFF.

At least ten counts were recorded for this clonotype. The chain links TRBV20-1 to TRBJ2-1, with D possibly TRBD2 on 5 matching bases. The CDR3 is made up of 15 amino acids. CDR1 DFQATT and CDR2 SNEGSKA come from the germline V gene (reference sequence). V was clipped by 3 bases and J by 4 bases, with 16 bases between them. CDR3 residues: CSASPVAKRYNEQFF. The CDR3 DNA reads as TGCAGTGCTAGCCCCGTAGCGAAGAGGTACAATGAGCAGTTCTTC.

The table lists this clonotype with many counts. The rearrangement uses TRBV29-1 and TRBJ1-2; 7 bases map to TRBD1. The V gene end was trimmed by 4 bases and the J gene end by 0 bases; junction bases not matched to a gene: 5. CDR3 length: 14 residues. Germline V gene data show CDR1 as SQVTM and CDR2 as ANQGSEA. The CDR3 loop is CSVGGQPTNYGYTF. The CDR3 region has the DNA TGCAGCGTTGGGGGACAGCCGACTAACTATGGCTACACCTTC.

This clonotype was counted at least ten times. This chain joins TRBV7-2 and TRBJ2-5; tentatively, D is TRBD1 (6 bases). From germline, CDR1 is SGHTA and CDR2 FQGNSA. This CDR3 spans 14 amino acids. Trimming stripped 5 bases from V and 3 bases from J, with 13 bases between. CDR3 coding DNA: TGTGCCAGCAGCCCCAGTAACAGGGAAGAGACCCAGTACTTC. Its protein product is CASSPSNREETQYF.

The J gene is TRBJ2-1, the V gene TRBV7-3, with D perhaps TRBD1 (6 bases). Germline CDR1 and CDR2: SGHTA and FQGTGA. This CDR3 has 15 amino acids. V lost 5 bases, J lost 1 base, and 12 bases lay in between. The CDR3 sequence is CASSPRTDSYNEQFF. In DNA form, the CDR3 reads TGTGCCAGCAGCCCCCGGACAGATTCCTACAATGAGCAGTTCTTC.

This clonotype has ten or more counts. The chain is built from TRBV7-2 and TRBJ2-1; D uncertain. CDR1 and CDR2 from the germline V gene are SGHTA and FQGNSA. This CDR3 region has 11 residues. The V end lost 4 bases, the J end lost 11 bases, and 9 bases lay between the germline ends. Here the CDR3 reads CASSSLDQQFF. The CDR3 coding sequence is TGTGCCAGCAGCTCATTAGACCAGCAGTTCTTC. The full variable domain, with the rest looked up from reference TRBV7-2 and TRBJ2-1, is GAGVSQSPSNKVTEKGKDVELRCDPISGHTALYWYRQSLGQGLEFLIYFQGNSAPDKSGLPSDRFSAERTGGSVSTLTIQRTQQEDSAVYLCASSSLDQQFFGPGTRLTVL.

This clonotype was detected ten times or more. The chain carries TRBV12-3 or TRBV12-4 and TRBJ2-3; D unclear. V was cut by 3 bases and J by 2 bases, with 6 bases left in between. This CDR3 spans 13 amino acids. Here the CDR3 reads CASSFGPTDTQYF. CDR3 coding DNA: TGTGCCAGCAGTTTCGGACCCACAGATACGCAGTATTTT.

This clonotype came up many times. The V gene is TRBV21-1, the J gene TRBJ2-7; the table names TRBD2, a call not compared with the DNA. TRBV21-1 is listed as a pseudogene. The CDR3 contains 17 residues. DNA for the CDR3: TGTGCCAGCAGCAAGCCCCCCGGGACTAGCGGGAGATACGAGCAGTACTTC. This gives the protein CASSKPPGTSGRYEQYF.

The rearrangement joins TRBV6-1 to TRBJ1-1; possible D gene TRBD1, 6 bases. This CDR3 is 13 amino acids long. Germline lookup yields CDR1 MNHNS and CDR2 SASEGT. V lost 8 bases to trimming and J lost 3 bases, with 13 bases between them. CDR3 sequence (DNA): TGTGCCAGCTCTGTACAGGGATACACTGAAGCTTTCTTT. The encoded protein is CASSVQGYTEAFF.

The V gene is TRBV6-2 or TRBV6-3, the J gene TRBJ2-5; 7 bases are a match to TRBD2. This CDR3 has 14 amino acids. The junction had 3 bases not matched to a gene; V was cut back by 2 bases and J by 3 bases. Germline CDR1 and CDR2: MNHEY and SVGEGT. CDR3: CASSYGAGEETQYF. The CDR3 coding sequence is TGTGCCAGCAGTTACGGTGCGGGGGAAGAGACCCAGTACTTC.

This clonotype has a handful of counts. The V call is TRBV25-1, the J call TRBJ2-7; no definite D call. CDR3 size: 15 residues. The germline gives CDR1 MGHDK, CDR2 SYGVNS. The V end lost 0 bases, the J end lost 5 bases, and 14 bases lay between the germline ends. The chain's CDR3 is CASSEYRAGFNEQYF. CDR3 nucleotides: TGTGCCAGCAGTGAATATAGGGCCGGGTTCAACGAGCAGTACTTC.

The chain is built from TRBV19 and TRBJ2-1; a weak D match, TRBD2 (5 bases). Trimming left V 3 bases short and J 6 bases short, with 18 bases between. The CDR3 has 16 residues. From germline, CDR1 is LNHDA and CDR2 SQIVND (reference sequence). CDR3: CASSIAAEAPFNEQFF. CDR3 nucleotides: TGTGCCAGTAGTATTGCCGCGGAGGCCCCCTTCAATGAGCAGTTCTTC.

This clonotype was found a few times. This rearrangement joins TRBV5-1 to TRBJ2-3; D perhaps matches TRBD2 (6 bases). Trimming stripped 4 bases from V and 6 bases from J, with 21 bases between. Germline CDR1 and CDR2: SGHRS and YFSETQ. There are 16 residues in the CDR3. The CDR3 loop is CASSGPSEGFADTQYF. CDR3 nucleotides: TGCGCCAGCAGCGGACCTAGCGAGGGGTTTGCCGATACGCAGTATTTT.

The CDR3 here is CSVEGGYNEQFF. For the CDR3, the DNA is TGCAGCGTTGAGGGAGGCTACAATGAGCAGTTCTTC. The genes are TRBV29-1 and TRBJ2-1, with a tentative D call TRBD2 (6 bases). The V gene's germline CDR1 is SQVTM and CDR2 ANQGSEA. Trimming pared 3 bases from V and 3 bases from J, leaving 6 bases between. This CDR3 is built from 12 residues.

This clonotype was seen many times. The CDR3 region is CASSPAGGQLFSYEQYF. The CDR3 DNA reads as TGTGCCAGCAGTCCAGCGGGAGGGCAACTTTTTTCCTACGAGCAGTACTTC. The rearrangement uses TRBV12-3 or TRBV12-4 and TRBJ2-7; 10 bases agree with TRBD2. The CDR3 contains 17 residues. The J segment lost 1 base and the V segment lost 5 bases, leaving 11 bases of the junction unmatched.

The chain joins TRBV4-2 to TRBJ2-7, with TRBD2 matching 9 bases. The V gene end was trimmed by 0 bases and the J gene end by 4 bases; junction bases not matched to a gene: 13. Germline CDR1 and CDR2: LGHNA and YNFKEQ. The CDR3 extends over 18 amino acids. CDR3 protein: CASSQEVGGLAGRYEQYF. CDR3 nucleotide sequence: TGTGCCAGCAGCCAAGAAGTGGGGGGACTAGCTGGCCGTTACGAGCAGTACTTC.

The V and J genes are TRBV20-1 and TRBJ1-2; 8 bases are a match to TRBD1. CDR1 and CDR2 from the germline V gene are DFQATT and SNEGSKA (reference sequence). The CDR3 totals 14 residues. The J segment lost 4 bases and the V segment lost 3 bases, leaving 7 bases of the junction unmatched. For the CDR3, the DNA is TGCAGTGCTAGGGAGACAGGGGCGGTCTATGGCTACACCTTC. Its translation is CSARETGAVYGYTF.

A few counts support this clonotype. The rearrangement joins TRBV28 to TRBJ2-3; the D is unclear. Germline CDR1 and CDR2: MDHEN and SYDVKM. V was pared by 1 base and J by 4 bases, with 9 bases between. This CDR3 has 14 amino acids. CDR3 region: CASSLLQKPDTQYF. The CDR3 DNA follows: TGTGCCAGCAGTTTATTACAGAAACCAGATACGCAGTATTTT.

This CDR3 reads CSASTSDSYEQYF. Here the CDR3 DNA reads TGCAGCGCGTCGACTAGCGACTCCTACGAGCAGTACTTC. V usage is TRBV29-1 and J usage is TRBJ2-7; 8 nucleotides match TRBD2. V lost 7 bases to trimming and J lost 0 bases; unmatched junction nucleotides: 5. The CDR3 runs to 13 residues. Germline V lookup: CDR1 SQVTM, CDR2 ANQGSEA.

The chain recombines TRBV27 with TRBJ2-5; TRBD2 matches 13 bases. Germline CDR1 reads MNHEY; CDR2 reads SMNVEV (reference sequence). The CDR3 is 17 residues long. V lost 2 bases, J lost 7 bases, and 10 bases stayed unmatched. The CDR3 sequence is CASSLLTSGGPTGTQYF. CDR3 nucleotide sequence: TGTGCCAGCAGTTTACTGACTAGCGGGGGGCCTACGGGGACCCAGTACTTC.

This clonotype was seen once. This sequence joins TRBV21-1 and TRBJ2-1; TRBD2, as called in the table, went unchecked against the DNA. TRBV21-1 corresponds to a pseudogene. The CDR3 has 18 amino acids. This chain's CDR3 is CASSKSLKRLEAYNEQFF. DNA for the CDR3: TGTGCCAGCAGCAAATCTTTAAAGCGACTAGAGGCCTACAATGAGCAGTTCTTC.

At least ten counts were recorded for this clonotype. This rearrangement joins TRBV27 to TRBJ2-2, with a possible D match to TRBD1 (6 bases). Trimming removed 2 bases at V and 6 bases at J, with 16 bases between. CDR3 length: 16 amino acids. In germline, CDR1 is MNHEY, CDR2 SMNVEV (reference sequence). DNA for the CDR3: TGTGCCAGCAGTTTAAACCCGACAGGCCCACCCGGGGAGCTGTTTTTT. Translated: CASSLNPTGPPGELFF.

This clonotype has ten or more counts. The chain uses TRBV7-6 and TRBJ2-7, with D possibly TRBD1 on 6 matching bases. V gave up 2 bases and J gave up 3 bases, with 8 bases separating them. Germline assignment: CDR1 SGHVS and CDR2 FNYEAQ. The CDR3 has 13 residues. The CDR3 reads CASSLRDNYEQYF. The CDR3, as DNA: TGTGCCAGCAGCTTACGGGACAACTACGAGCAGTACTTC. The entire variable domain, with the rest obtained from reference TRBV7-6 and TRBJ2-7, is as follows: GAGVSQSPRYKVTKRGQDVALRCDPISGHVSLYWYRQALGQGPEFLTYFNYEAQQDKSGLPNDRFSAERPEGSISTLTIQRTEQRDSAMYRCASSLRDNYEQYFGPGTRLTVT.

J is TRBJ2-7 and V is TRBV4-2; tentatively, D is TRBD1 (5 bases). V was shortened by 0 bases and J by 3 bases, with 18 bases between the two germline ends. The CDR3 is made up of 17 amino acids. Germline V CDR1 and CDR2: LGHNA, YNFKEQ. CDR3: CASSQDRAGPLFYEQYF. The CDR3 DNA sequence: TGTGCCAGCAGCCAAGATCGGGCAGGGCCCCTTTTCTACGAGCAGTACTTC.

A word on this clonotype: At one end the junction does not follow the germline gene, possibly because of a read error. The chain employs TRBV20-1 and TRBJ2-1, with 15 bases matching TRBD2. Germline assignment: CDR1 DFQATT and CDR2 SNEGSKA (reference sequence). This CDR3 contains 11 residues. The CDR3 nucleotides are TGCAGTGCTAGTTCAGGGACTAGCGGGAGGTTC. This sequence encodes CSASSGTSGRF.

The chain carries TRBV7-2 and TRBJ2-1; 10 bases fit TRBD2. From germline, CDR1 is SGHTA and CDR2 FQGNSA. Trimming cost V 5 bases and J 8 bases; bases outside gene matches: 9. This CDR3 is built from 15 residues. The CDR3 reads CASSPRLAGAYEQFF. The CDR3 DNA is TGTGCCAGCAGCCCGCGGCTAGCGGGAGCTTATGAGCAGTTCTTC.